The clone carrying this T cell receptor beta chain is deemed large by its frequency. Its antigen is not identified. The data belong to a study of CD8 T cells in cerebrospinal fluid in Alzheimer's disease. About the study: Plate-based nested PCR sequencing and droplet-based sequencing measured CSF T cell clonal expansion. Findings and caveats of the study: Healthy subjects less often had a clone of at least 3% than Alzheimer's patients.

The germline V gene has CDR1 SGHAT and CDR2 FQNNGV. The CDR3 consists of 14 residues. Each CDR3 protein gets one entry in TCRdb, which reprocessed the 10x single-cell sequencing reads and gives no DNA. In all, the sample yields some 700 distinct CDR3 sequences. V usage is TRBV11-2 and J usage is TRBJ2-4; TCRdb calls TRBD2, which cannot be checked without DNA. The sample taken for sequencing was cerebrospinal fluid. The sequence was collected from a human donor in good health. Here the CDR3 reads CASSSGGLKNIQYF.